The 31 T cell receptor beta chains given below trace back to one sample, sequenced in a study of cytomegalovirus exposure and HLA in healthy donors. A multiplex PCR was run with 60 Vbeta primers and 13 Jbeta primers. Sequencing used immunoSEQ multiplex PCR; TCRdb keeps in-frame clones, though not all of them. The sample consists of more than 95,000 clones, around three quarters of them appearing once. The source material was PBMCs. These receptors all come from a woman under 30 in good health and CMV-seropositive.

The chain has TRBV2 and TRBJ2-3, with TRBD2 as a possible D gene (6 bases). V lost 6 bases, J lost 0 bases, and 16 bases lay in between. Germline CDR1 is SNHLY and CDR2 is FYNNEI. This CDR3 contains 16 residues. CDR3 nucleotide sequence: TGTGCCAGCAGGGGCCGGGACTCCACCAGCACAGATACGCAGTATTTT. Encoded protein: CASRGRDSTSTDTQYF.

The V call is TRBV15, the J call TRBJ2-5, with 7 bases identical to TRBD1. The CDR3 length is 13 residues. The V gene's germline CDR1 is LNHNV and CDR2 YYDKDF (reference sequence). Unmatched junction bases numbered 8, after V lost 8 bases and J lost 5 bases. CDR3 in amino acids: CATSNRGEETQYF. DNA of the CDR3: TGTGCCACCTCCAACAGGGGTGAGGAGACCCAGTACTTC.

This chain links TRBV30 with TRBJ1-2; 8 bases match TRBD1. Per the germline V gene, CDR1 is GTSNPN and CDR2 is SVGIG (reference sequence). J lost 8 bases, V lost 4 bases, and 12 bases had no gene match. The CDR3 is 14 residues long. The CDR3 reads CAWNYGTGLPGYTF. The CDR3 DNA follows: TGTGCCTGGAATTATGGGACAGGTCTTCCCGGCTACACCTTC.

The chain joins TRBV6-1 to TRBJ2-1; TRBD2 agrees at 7 bases. Germline CDR1 reads MNHNS; CDR2 reads SASEGT. This CDR3 comprises 17 residues. With V trimmed by 1 base and J by 6 bases, 12 bases remained unmatched. CDR3 sequence (DNA): TGTGCCAGCAGTGAAGACCCCCTTGGCGGGAGTACCAATGAGCAGTTCTTC. Translation gives CASSEDPLGGSTNEQFF.

This clone was found a few times. In DNA, the CDR3 is TGTGCCAGCAGGCCCGAGCGGGGGCGCACAGATACGCAGTATTTT. Translation gives CASRPERGRTDTQYF. The rearrangement links TRBV28 to TRBJ2-3, with 8 bases fitting TRBD2. The CDR3 sequence is 15 residues long. Germline V lookup: CDR1 MDHEN, CDR2 SYDVKM. Trimming removed 6 bases from V and 1 base from J; junction bases left unmatched: 6.

V and J are TRBV28 and TRBJ1-2; D is ambiguous. Trimming took off 5 bases at V and 6 bases at J, with 10 bases between the two ends. Germline-derived CDR1 and CDR2 are MDHEN and SYDVKM. The CDR3 spans 12 residues. CDR3 amino acids: CASSAYRDGYTF. For the CDR3, the DNA is TGTGCCAGCAGTGCCTACAGAGATGGCTACACCTTC.

The rearrangement joins TRBV11-2 to TRBJ1-1; D perhaps matches TRBD1 (5 bases). The CDR3 has 14 amino acids. The germline gives CDR1 SGHAT, CDR2 FQNNGV. V shed 2 bases and J shed 5 bases, with 12 bases lying between them. The CDR3 sequence: CASSLSLTETEAFF. The CDR3 DNA reads as TGTGCCAGCAGCTTATCATTGACAGAAACTGAAGCTTTCTTT.

This chain connects TRBV28 to TRBJ2-1, with a weak D call TRBD2 (6 bases). The germline V gene encodes CDR1 MDHEN and CDR2 SYDVKM. The CDR3 covers 14 residues. V was trimmed by 7 bases and J by 2 bases, leaving 12 bases between them. The CDR3 loop is CASNRQRAYNEQFF. In DNA, the CDR3 is TGTGCCAGCAACCGGCAGCGGGCCTACAATGAGCAGTTCTTC.

This clone has a single count. This rearrangement joins TRBV10-2 to TRBJ2-1, with 11 bases that match TRBD2. J was trimmed by 10 bases and V by 2 bases; bases with no gene match: 13. CDR1 WSHSY and CDR2 SAAADI come from the germline V gene. The length of the CDR3 is 17 residues. Here the CDR3 DNA reads TGCGCCAGCAGTGAGACAGCCCCGGGACTAGCGGCAGTGGAGCAGTTCTTC. This gives the protein CASSETAPGLAAVEQFF.

The rearrangement links TRBV11-2 to TRBJ1-2; D possibly corresponds to TRBD1 (6 bases). The CDR3 consists of 13 residues. V was clipped by 3 bases and J by 5 bases, with 10 bases between them. Per the germline V gene, CDR1 is SGHAT and CDR2 is FQNNGV. The CDR3 reads CASSFGTNYGYTF. In nucleotides, the CDR3 is TGTGCCAGCAGCTTTGGGACAAATTATGGCTACACCTTC.

This clone was seen more than once but under ten times. This rearrangement joins TRBV6-4 to TRBJ2-2; 13 positions agree with TRBD2. CDR3 length: 15 amino acids. Germline-derived CDR1 and CDR2 are MRHNA and SNTAGT. The junction had 2 bases not matched to a gene; V was cut back by 4 bases and J by 6 bases. The CDR3 reads CASSAGLAGPGELFF. CDR3 sequence (DNA): TGTGCCAGCAGTGCGGGACTAGCGGGACCCGGGGAGCTGTTTTTT.

The chain joins TRBV2 to TRBJ2-7; 7 positions match TRBD1. Looked up from germline, CDR1 is SNHLY and CDR2 is FYNNEI. The ends lost 4 bases at V and 4 bases at J; junction bases unmatched: 19. CDR3 length: 18 residues. The CDR3 region has the DNA TGTGCCAGCAGTGGAATTAAGCCATCGACAGGGAATGCTTACGAGCAGTACTTC. Its protein is CASSGIKPSTGNAYEQYF.

The chain joins TRBV4-2 to TRBJ2-1, with 7 bases lining up with TRBD2. CDR3 length: 18 amino acids. V lost 0 bases to trimming and J lost 4 bases; unmatched junction nucleotides: 12. Per the germline V gene, CDR1 is LGHNA and CDR2 is YNFKEQ. CDR3: CASSQDPLRGGAYNEQFF. CDR3 sequence (DNA): TGTGCCAGCAGCCAAGATCCCCTTAGGGGAGGGGCATACAATGAGCAGTTCTTC.

This clone was seen once. This chain uses TRBV5-4 with TRBJ1-2, with D possibly being TRBD1 (5 bases). This CDR3 contains 13 residues. Germline lookup yields CDR1 SGHNT and CDR2 YYREEE (reference sequence). The V gene lost 5 bases and the J gene lost 4 bases, with 12 bases spanning the gap. The CDR3 DNA sequence: TGTGCCAGCAGTGAAGACAGAATCTATGGCTACACCTTC. This gives the protein CASSEDRIYGYTF.

This clone appeared a few times. The chain carries TRBV7-3 and TRBJ2-3, with 9 bases that match TRBD1. CDR3 length equals 15 residues. Trimming at V came to 4 bases and at J to 4 bases, leaving 6 bases not matched to a gene. The germline gives CDR1 SGHTA, CDR2 FQGTGA. CDR3 sequence (DNA): TGTGCCAGCAGCTCACAACAGGGGGCTTCAGATACGCAGTATTTT. Translation gives CASSSQQGASDTQYF.

The chain carries TRBV6-1 and TRBJ2-5; D might be TRBD1 (8 bases). Trimming removed 2 bases at V and 7 bases at J, with 14 bases between. There are 14 residues in the CDR3. In germline, CDR1 is MNHNS, CDR2 SASEGT. The chain's CDR3 is CASSETGGEGTQYF. The DNA for the CDR3 is TGTGCCAGCAGTGAAACAGGGGGGGAGGGGACCCAGTACTTC.

The V and J genes are TRBV21-1 and TRBJ2-1; TRBD2 is the table's D call, not checked against the DNA. TRBV21-1 corresponds to a pseudogene. The length of the CDR3 is 16 residues. In nucleotides, the CDR3 is TGTGCCAACGACCGCCTCAAAGTCCCTAGCGGGATCGAGCAGTTCTTC. Protein product: CANDRLKVPSGIEQFF.

This clone was observed a handful of times. As DNA, the CDR3 is TGTGCCATCAGTATCACAGGAAAGAACACTGAAGCTTTCTTT. Translation: CAISITGKNTEAFF. This chain connects TRBV10-3 to TRBJ1-1; the D gene is possibly TRBD1 (5 bases). Trimming pared 5 bases from V and 1 base from J, leaving 11 bases between. The CDR3 length is 14 residues. Germline V gene data show CDR1 as ENHRY and CDR2 as SYGVKD.

The J gene is TRBJ2-1, the V gene TRBV7-9; TRBD1 matches at 7 bases. Trimming cost V 1 base and J 6 bases; bases outside gene matches: 0. This CDR3 is built from 13 residues. CDR1 SEHNR and CDR2 FQNEAQ come from the germline V gene (reference sequence). This CDR3 reads CASSLGQGNEQFF. CDR3 sequence (DNA): TGTGCCAGCAGCTTAGGACAGGGCAATGAGCAGTTCTTC.

V gene TRBV20-1 combines with J gene TRBJ2-7; TRBD2 agrees at 7 bases. Germline CDR1 and CDR2: DFQATT and SNEGSKA (reference sequence). The V gene end was trimmed by 6 bases and the J gene end by 4 bases; junction bases not matched to a gene: 3. There are 11 residues in the CDR3. The DNA for the CDR3 is TGCAGTGCGCCAGCGGGGTACGAGCAGTACTTC. Its protein product is CSAPAGYEQYF.

The count of this clone is one. The chain joins TRBV28 to TRBJ2-1, with D possibly being TRBD1 (5 bases). Between the trimmed V and J ends, which lost 5 bases and 7 bases, there was a span of 12 bases. The CDR3 runs to 13 residues. Germline lookup yields CDR1 MDHEN and CDR2 SYDVKM. The CDR3 sequence is CASSGAETNEQFF. Written as DNA, the CDR3 is TGTGCCAGCAGTGGGGCGGAGACGAATGAGCAGTTCTTC.

The chain combines TRBV30 with TRBJ2-7; D uncertain. The germline CDR1 and CDR2 sequences are GTSNPN and SVGIG (reference sequence). Trimming removed 3 bases from V and 5 bases from J, with 8 bases in between. This CDR3 spans 11 amino acids. This chain's CDR3 is CAWRSANEQYF. As DNA, the CDR3 is TGTGCCTGGAGAAGCGCGAACGAGCAGTACTTC.

CDR3 nucleotides: TGTGCCTGGAGGGCAGGGAACGGGTATACGCAGTATTTT. As protein: CAWRAGNGYTQYF. The rearrangement uses TRBV30 and TRBJ2-3; D is perhaps TRBD1 (5 bases). Looked up from germline, CDR1 is GTSNPN and CDR2 is SVGIG (reference sequence). CDR3 length equals 13 residues. V shed 3 bases and J shed 7 bases, with 14 bases lying between them.

The chain couples TRBV27 to TRBJ2-5; D is possibly TRBD2 (6 bases). The V gene's germline CDR1 is MNHEY and CDR2 SMNVEV (reference sequence). This CDR3 spans 12 amino acids. The V end was cut by 6 bases, the J end by 7 bases, with 12 bases between. The CDR3 sequence is CASSPGGGTQYF. As DNA, the CDR3 is TGTGCCAGCAGCCCCGGGGGTGGGACCCAGTACTTC.

The chain recombines TRBV4-1 with TRBJ1-4; no definite D call. Trimming shortened V by 1 base and J by 7 bases, and 13 bases separated the two germline ends. The CDR3 contains 15 residues. CDR1 and CDR2 from the germline V gene are MGHRA and YSYEKL. In DNA, the CDR3 is TGCGCCAGCAGCCAAGTTGGGCAGTTCCGTGAAAAACTGTTTTTT. This translates into CASSQVGQFREKLFF.

The chain combines TRBV7-2 with TRBJ2-1; the match to TRBD2 covers 9 bases. CDR1 SGHTA and CDR2 FQGNSA come from the germline V gene. The V and J ends lost 5 bases and 4 bases, in that order; junction bases with no gene match: 6. The CDR3 totals 15 residues. The CDR3 bases are TGTGCCAGCAGCCGTAGCGGGGGTGGGTACAATGAGCAGTTCTTC. Translating gives CASSRSGGGYNEQFF.

Written as DNA, the CDR3 is TGTGCCAGCAGTGAGCAGTTAAATGAAAAACTGTTTTTT. This translates into CASSEQLNEKLFF. The V call is TRBV6-1, the J call TRBJ1-4; D gene ambiguous. V shed 3 bases and J shed 5 bases, with 7 bases lying between them. This CDR3 has 13 residues. Germline V gene lookup returns CDR1 MNHNS and CDR2 SASEGT.

This clone has a handful of counts. The chain is built from TRBV27 and TRBJ1-1, with 9 bases fitting TRBD1. The length of the CDR3 is 16 residues. V lost 2 bases, J lost 3 bases, and 7 bases stayed unmatched. From germline, CDR1 is MNHEY and CDR2 SMNVEV (reference sequence). Here the CDR3 DNA reads TGTGCCAGCAGTTTAGGCCAGGGACAGGGTGACACTGAAGCTTTCTTT. Protein sequence: CASSLGQGQGDTEAFF.

The chain has TRBV13 and TRBJ2-1; 13 bases are a match to TRBD2. V gave up 5 bases and J gave up 6 bases; unmatched junction bases: 4. CDR1 and CDR2 (germline): PRHDT, FYEKMQ (reference sequence). The CDR3 has 15 residues. The CDR3 sequence is CASSEGTSGTNEQFF. The CDR3 coding sequence is TGTGCCAGCAGCGAAGGGACTAGCGGGACCAATGAGCAGTTCTTC. Full variable domain (missing parts from reference TRBV13 and TRBJ2-1): AAGVIQSPRHLIKEKRETATLKCYPIPRHDTVYWYQQGPGQDPQFLISFYEKMQSDKGSIPDRFSAQQFSDYHSELNMSSLELGDSALYFCASSEGTSGTNEQFFGPGTRLTVL.

The chain joins TRBV28 to TRBJ1-6; D perhaps matches TRBD1 (5 bases). Germline V gene sequence: CDR1 MDHEN, CDR2 SYDVKM. V lost 4 bases and J lost 11, with 12 bases in between. The CDR3 consists of 13 residues. In nucleotides, the CDR3 is TGTGCCAGCAGTTCTGGGGGGGAGGCACCCCTCCACTTT. Protein sequence: CASSSGGEAPLHF.

V is TRBV4-2 and J is TRBJ2-5; no reliable D call. V was trimmed by 0 bases and J by 9 bases, leaving 5 bases between them. The CDR3 contains 11 residues. CDR1 and CDR2 from the germline V gene are LGHNA and YNFKEQ. CDR3 in amino acids: CASSQDASQYF. CDR3 bases: TGTGCCAGCAGCCAAGACGCGTCCCAGTACTTC.